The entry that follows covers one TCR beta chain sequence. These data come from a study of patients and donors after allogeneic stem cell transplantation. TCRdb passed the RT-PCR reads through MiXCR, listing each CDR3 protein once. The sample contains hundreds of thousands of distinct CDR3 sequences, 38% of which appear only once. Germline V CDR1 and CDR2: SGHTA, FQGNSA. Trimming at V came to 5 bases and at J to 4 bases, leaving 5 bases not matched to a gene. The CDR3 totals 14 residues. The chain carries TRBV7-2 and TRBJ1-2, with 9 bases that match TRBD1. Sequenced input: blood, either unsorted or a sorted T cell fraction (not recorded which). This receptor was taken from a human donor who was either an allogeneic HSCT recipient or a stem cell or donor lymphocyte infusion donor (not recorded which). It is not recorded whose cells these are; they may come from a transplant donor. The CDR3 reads CASSPDRGRYGYTF. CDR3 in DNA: TGTGCCAGCAGCCCGGACAGGGGACGCTATGGCTACACCTTC. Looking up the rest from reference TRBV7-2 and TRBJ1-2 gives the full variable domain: GAGVSQSPSNKVTEKGKDVELRCDPISGHTALYWYRQSLGQGLEFLIYFQGNSAPDKSGLPSDRFSAERTGGSVSTLTIQRTQQEDSAVYLCASSPDRGRYGYTFGSGTRLTVV.